This is a list of T cell receptor beta chains from one sample in a study of blood T cell repertoires in COVID-19. Only in-frame clones appear in the TCRdb table, and some are missing; sequencing was by immunoSEQ multiplex PCR. The data contain fewer than 350,000 clones, 85% of them seen just once; the ten biggest clones take up under 3%. The material sequenced was PBMCs or T cells enriched from blood (not recorded which). These receptors originate from a woman aged 50 to 65 who had recovered from COVID-19. Both conserved end residues are trimmed from each CDR3. A D gene is named only where the DNA matches it firmly.

cdr3_aa j_call d_call v_call
ASSYPSGSGANVLT TRBJ2-6 TRBD2 TRBV5-4
ASSDTDYFGSSYNEQF TRBJ2-1 . TRBV5-5
SVALQAGNTEAF TRBJ1-1 . TRBV29-1
ASSLAPGRRYSPLH TRBJ1-6 . TRBV5-1
ASSQEGNYRGPLGAGYT TRBJ1-2 TRBD1 TRBV4-1
ARRRQTRANYGYT TRBJ1-2 . TRBV2
ASSHPTGPGGGYT TRBJ1-2 . TRBV4-1
ASSRGTGSNTEAF TRBJ1-1 . TRBV11-2
ASNSGGAGTGELF TRBJ2-2 TRBD2 TRBV6-5
AISESPLGQGFADTQY TRBJ2-3 TRBD1 TRBV10-3
ASSEAGQTVTDTQY TRBJ2-3 . TRBV2
ASRQPGNEQF TRBJ2-1 . TRBV28
ASRRDRDDEKLF TRBJ1-4 TRBD1 TRBV2
ASSLRTGQETQY TRBJ2-5 TRBD1 TRBV7-2
ASSPTGEYSNQPQH TRBJ1-5 TRBD1 TRBV6-2/TRBV6-3
ASSVRLAAAYEQY TRBJ2-7 TRBD2 TRBV27
ATEEVGGINNEQF TRBJ2-1 TRBD2 TRBV25-1
ASSSQGGDNSPLH TRBJ1-6 TRBD1 TRBV2
ASSFQVSYEQY TRBJ2-7 . TRBV6-5
ASSYSRDPQH TRBJ1-5 . TRBV6-2/TRBV6-3
ASSFNRGGNTIY TRBJ1-3 . TRBV7-9
AWDTAGGLGTEAF TRBJ1-1 TRBD1 TRBV30
ASSELGLAGYEQY TRBJ2-7 TRBD2 TRBV6-1
ASSLRGIYGYT TRBJ1-2 . TRBV7-2
ASSSPGQPSGEQF TRBJ2-1 TRBD1 TRBV11-2
ASSWGQPNTEAF TRBJ1-1 TRBD1 TRBV5-5
ASSLGGGQPQH TRBJ1-5 . TRBV11-2
ASRADKVVAF TRBJ1-1 . TRBV12-3/TRBV12-4
ASSLDTGGPDEQF TRBJ2-1 TRBD2 TRBV7-6
AWSVLLGTDTQY TRBJ2-3 . TRBV30
ARSQHGGGIGSGANVLT TRBJ2-6 TRBD2 TRBV4-1
ASSVGPSGGNTIY TRBJ1-3 . TRBV9